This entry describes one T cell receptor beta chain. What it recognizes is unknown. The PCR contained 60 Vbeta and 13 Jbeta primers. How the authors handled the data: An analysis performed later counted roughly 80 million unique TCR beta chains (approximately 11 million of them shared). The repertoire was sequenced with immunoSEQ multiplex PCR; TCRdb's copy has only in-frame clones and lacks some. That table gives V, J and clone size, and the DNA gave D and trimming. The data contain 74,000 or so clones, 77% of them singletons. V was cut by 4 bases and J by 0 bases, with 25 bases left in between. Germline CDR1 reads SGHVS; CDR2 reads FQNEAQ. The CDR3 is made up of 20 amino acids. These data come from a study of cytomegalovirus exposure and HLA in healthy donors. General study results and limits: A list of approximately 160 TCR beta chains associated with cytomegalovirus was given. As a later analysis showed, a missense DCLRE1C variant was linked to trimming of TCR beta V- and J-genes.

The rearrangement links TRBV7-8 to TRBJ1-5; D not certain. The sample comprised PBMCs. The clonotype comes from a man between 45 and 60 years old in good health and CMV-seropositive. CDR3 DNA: TGTGCCAGCAGCTCGATATTGGACTCGCCGCCCCCGTATAGCAATCAGCCCCAGCATTTT. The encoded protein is CASSSILDSPPPYSNQPQHF.